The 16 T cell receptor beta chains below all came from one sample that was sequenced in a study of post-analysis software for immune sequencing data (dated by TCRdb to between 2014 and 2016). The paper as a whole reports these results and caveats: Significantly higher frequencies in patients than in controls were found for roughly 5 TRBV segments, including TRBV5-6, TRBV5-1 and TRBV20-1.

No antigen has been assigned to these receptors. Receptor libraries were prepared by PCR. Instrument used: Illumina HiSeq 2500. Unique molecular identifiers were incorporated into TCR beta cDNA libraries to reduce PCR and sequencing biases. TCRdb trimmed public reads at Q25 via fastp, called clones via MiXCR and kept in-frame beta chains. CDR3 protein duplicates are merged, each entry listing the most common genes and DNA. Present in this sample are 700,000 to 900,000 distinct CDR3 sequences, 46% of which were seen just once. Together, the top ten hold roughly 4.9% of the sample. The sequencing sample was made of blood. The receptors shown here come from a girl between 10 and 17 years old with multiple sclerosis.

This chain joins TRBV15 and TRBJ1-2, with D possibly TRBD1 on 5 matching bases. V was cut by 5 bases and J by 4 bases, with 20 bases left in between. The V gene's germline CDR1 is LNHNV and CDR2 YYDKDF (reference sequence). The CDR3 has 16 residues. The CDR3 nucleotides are TGTGCCACCAGCGGCTACCTCCAGGGTCTTGGCTATGGCTACACCTTC. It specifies CATSGYLQGLGYGYTF.

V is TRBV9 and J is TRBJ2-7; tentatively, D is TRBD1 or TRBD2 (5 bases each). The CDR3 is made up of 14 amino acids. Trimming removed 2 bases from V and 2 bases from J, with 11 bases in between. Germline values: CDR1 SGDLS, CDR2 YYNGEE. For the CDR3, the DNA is TGTGCCAGCAGCGTCGGGGCCTCCCCCTACGAGCAGTACTTC. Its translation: CASSVGASPYEQYF.

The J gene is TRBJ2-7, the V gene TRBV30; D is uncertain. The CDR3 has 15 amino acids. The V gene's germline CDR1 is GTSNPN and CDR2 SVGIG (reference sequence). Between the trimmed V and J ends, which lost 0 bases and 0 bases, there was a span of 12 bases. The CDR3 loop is CAWSVSPLFSYEQYF. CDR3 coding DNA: TGTGCCTGGAGTGTATCACCGCTCTTCTCCTACGAGCAGTACTTC.

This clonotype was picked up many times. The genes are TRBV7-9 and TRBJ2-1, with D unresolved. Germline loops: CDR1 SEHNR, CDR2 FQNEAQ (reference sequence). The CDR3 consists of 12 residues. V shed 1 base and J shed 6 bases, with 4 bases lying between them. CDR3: CASSLVVNEQFF. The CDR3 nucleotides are TGTGCCAGCAGCTTAGTGGTCAATGAGCAGTTCTTC.

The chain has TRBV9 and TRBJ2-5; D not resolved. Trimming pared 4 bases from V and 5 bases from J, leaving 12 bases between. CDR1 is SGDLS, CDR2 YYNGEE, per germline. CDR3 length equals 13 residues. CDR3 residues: CASSNVVGETQYF. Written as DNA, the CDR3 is TGTGCCAGCAGCAACGTGGTAGGGGAGACCCAGTACTTC.

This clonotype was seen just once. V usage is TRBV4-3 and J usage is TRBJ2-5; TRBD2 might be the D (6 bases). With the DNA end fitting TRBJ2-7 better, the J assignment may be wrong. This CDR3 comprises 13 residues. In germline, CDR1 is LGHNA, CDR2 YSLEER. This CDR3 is CASSREAGYEQYF. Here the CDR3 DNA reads TGCGCCAGCAGCCGGGAGGCGGGCTACGAGCAGTACTTC.

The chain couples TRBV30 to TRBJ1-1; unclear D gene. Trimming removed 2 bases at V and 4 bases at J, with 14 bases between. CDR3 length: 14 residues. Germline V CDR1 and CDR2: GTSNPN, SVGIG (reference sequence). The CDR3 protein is CAWSPAGRGTEAFF. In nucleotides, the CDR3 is TGTGCCTGGAGTCCGGCAGGACGGGGCACTGAAGCTTTCTTT.

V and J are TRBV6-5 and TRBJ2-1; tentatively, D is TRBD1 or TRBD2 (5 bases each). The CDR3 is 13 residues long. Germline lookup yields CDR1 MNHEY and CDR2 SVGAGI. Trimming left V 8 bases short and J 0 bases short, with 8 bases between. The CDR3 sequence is CASGGHSYNEQFF. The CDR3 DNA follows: TGTGCCAGCGGAGGACACTCCTACAATGAGCAGTTCTTC.

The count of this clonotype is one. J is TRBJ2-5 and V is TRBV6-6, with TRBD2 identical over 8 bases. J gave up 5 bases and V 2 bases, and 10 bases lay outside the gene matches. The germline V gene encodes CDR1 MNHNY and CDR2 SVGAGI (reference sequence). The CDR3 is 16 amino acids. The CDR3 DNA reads TGTGCCAGCAGTTACGTCTTCCAGCGGGAGTTTGAGACCCAGTACTTC. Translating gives CASSYVFQREFETQYF.

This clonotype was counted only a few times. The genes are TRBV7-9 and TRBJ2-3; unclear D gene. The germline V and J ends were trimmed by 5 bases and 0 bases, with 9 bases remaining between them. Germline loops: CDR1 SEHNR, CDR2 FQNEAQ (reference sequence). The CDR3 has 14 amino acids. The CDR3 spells CASSPLPSTDTQYF. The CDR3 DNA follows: TGTGCCAGCAGCCCACTTCCTAGCACAGATACGCAGTATTTT.

For the CDR3, the DNA is TGCGCCAGCAGCCAAGGACTAGCGGGAATGTCGGATTCGCAGTATTTT. Its translation: CASSQGLAGMSDSQYF. The chain employs TRBV4-1 and TRBJ2-3; 11 nucleotides align to TRBD2. Germline assignment: CDR1 MGHRA and CDR2 YSYEKL. The CDR3 contains 16 residues. V lost 1 base, J lost 10 bases, and 10 bases stayed unmatched.

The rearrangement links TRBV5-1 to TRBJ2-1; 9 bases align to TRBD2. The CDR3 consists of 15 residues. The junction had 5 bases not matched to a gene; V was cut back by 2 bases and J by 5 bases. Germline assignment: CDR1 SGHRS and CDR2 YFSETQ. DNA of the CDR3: TGCGCCAGCAGCTTCGGACTAGCGAAGGACAATGAGCAGTTCTTC. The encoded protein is CASSFGLAKDNEQFF.

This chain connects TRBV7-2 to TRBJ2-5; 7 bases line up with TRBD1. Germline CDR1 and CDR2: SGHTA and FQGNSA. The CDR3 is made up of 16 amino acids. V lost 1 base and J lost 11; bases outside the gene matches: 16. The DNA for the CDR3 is TGTGCCAGCAGCTTAGTTGGGCAGGGGGTGTCCAATGAGCAGTACTTC. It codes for CASSLVGQGVSNEQYF.

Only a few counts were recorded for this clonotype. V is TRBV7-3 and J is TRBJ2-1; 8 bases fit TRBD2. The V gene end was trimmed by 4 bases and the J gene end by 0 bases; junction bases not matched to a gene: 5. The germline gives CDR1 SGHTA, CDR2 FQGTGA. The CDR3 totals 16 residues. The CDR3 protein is CASSSTGRGSYNEQFF. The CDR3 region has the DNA TGTGCCAGCAGCTCCACCGGGAGGGGCTCCTACAATGAGCAGTTCTTC.

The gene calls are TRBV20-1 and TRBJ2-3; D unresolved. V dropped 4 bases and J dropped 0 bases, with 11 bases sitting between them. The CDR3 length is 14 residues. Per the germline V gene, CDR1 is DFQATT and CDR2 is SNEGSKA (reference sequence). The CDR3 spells CSANSATSTDTQYF. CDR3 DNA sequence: TGCAGTGCTAACAGCGCGACTAGCACAGATACGCAGTATTTT.

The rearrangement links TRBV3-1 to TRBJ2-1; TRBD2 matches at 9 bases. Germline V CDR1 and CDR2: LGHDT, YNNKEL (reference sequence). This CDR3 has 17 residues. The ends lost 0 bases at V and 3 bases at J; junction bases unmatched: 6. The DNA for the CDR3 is TGTGCCAGCAGCCAAGACCAGACTAGCGGACGCTACAATGAGCAGTTCTTC. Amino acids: CASSQDQTSGRYNEQFF.